These T cell receptor beta chains were read from a single sample in a study of blood T cell repertoires in COVID-19. Only in-frame clones appear in the TCRdb table, and some are missing; sequencing was by immunoSEQ multiplex PCR. Here the sample spans tens of thousands of clones, about 87% being singletons. The sample taken for sequencing was peripheral blood. The source is a human donor in a cohort sampled during active COVID-19. The CDR3 runs from the conserved cysteine through the conserved F or W. Each record gives: clone size, J gene, V gene, D gene, CDR3 protein, CDR3 DNA. A D gene is named only where the DNA matches it firmly. A clone size is listed for some rows: how often the clone was seen (once, few, many), or a class if it is expanded.

clone size: .
J gene: TRBJ1-2
V gene: TRBV18
D gene: TRBD1
CDR3 protein: CASSPGTDYGYTF
CDR3 DNA: TGTGCCAGCTCACCAGGGACAGACTATGGCTACACCTTC

clone size: .
J gene: TRBJ1-3
V gene: TRBV5-1
D gene: TRBD1
CDR3 protein: CASSLEGTGGNSGNTIYF
CDR3 DNA: TGCGCCAGCAGCTTGGAAGGGACAGGTGGAAACTCTGGAAACACCATATATTTT

clone size: .
J gene: TRBJ2-2
V gene: TRBV27
D gene: TRBD2
CDR3 protein: CASRRLAGEGGELFF
CDR3 DNA: TGTGCCAGCAGGCGACTAGCGGGAGAGGGCGGGGAGCTGTTTTTT

clone size: .
J gene: TRBJ1-6
V gene: TRBV19
D gene: .
CDR3 protein: CASSIGGRTNSPLHF
CDR3 DNA: TGTGCCAGTAGTATAGGAGGGAGGACTAATTCACCCCTCCACTTT

clone size: .
J gene: TRBJ1-5
V gene: TRBV21-1
D gene: .
CDR3 protein: CASSQSTDSNQPQHF
CDR3 DNA: TGTGCCAGCAGCCAATCGACTGATAGCAATCAGCCCCAGCATTTT

clone size: few
J gene: TRBJ1-2
V gene: TRBV3-1/TRBV3-2
D gene: .
CDR3 protein: CASSPGRGYTF
CDR3 DNA: TGTGCCAGCAGCCCCGGGAGAGGCTACACCTTC

clone size: .
J gene: TRBJ1-6
V gene: TRBV19
D gene: .
CDR3 protein: CASSTLSYNSPLHF
CDR3 DNA: TGTGCCAGTAGTACCCTCTCCTATAATTCACCCCTCCACTTT

clone size: .
J gene: TRBJ1-5
V gene: TRBV30
D gene: .
CDR3 protein: CAWSAGLNQPQHF
CDR3 DNA: TGTGCCTGGAGCGCGGGCCTGAATCAGCCCCAGCATTTT

clone size: .
J gene: TRBJ2-7
V gene: TRBV29-1
D gene: .
CDR3 protein: CSVGVITGYEQYF
CDR3 DNA: TGCAGCGTTGGTGTCATAACGGGGTACGAGCAGTACTTC

clone size: .
J gene: TRBJ2-2
V gene: TRBV10-3
D gene: TRBD2
CDR3 protein: CAISGGLSGELFF
CDR3 DNA: TGTGCCATCAGTGGGGGACTATCCGGGGAGCTGTTTTTT

clone size: .
J gene: TRBJ1-6
V gene: TRBV19
D gene: .
CDR3 protein: CASSGGFNSPLHF
CDR3 DNA: TGTGCCAGTAGTGGGGGGTTTAATTCACCCCTCCACTTT

clone size: .
J gene: TRBJ1-5
V gene: TRBV5-4
D gene: .
CDR3 protein: CASSLGGDQPQHF
CDR3 DNA: TGTGCCAGCAGCTTGGGGGGGGATCAGCCCCAGCATTTT

clone size: once
J gene: TRBJ2-5
V gene: TRBV30
D gene: TRBD1
CDR3 protein: CAWSRTGAIQETQYF
CDR3 DNA: TGTGCCTGGTCTCGGACAGGGGCGATCCAAGAGACCCAGTACTTC

clone size: .
J gene: TRBJ2-3
V gene: TRBV3-1/TRBV3-2
D gene: TRBD2
CDR3 protein: CASSHSGGGPRDTQYF
CDR3 DNA: TGTGCCAGCAGCCATAGCGGGGGGGGGCCTCGGGATACGCAGTATTTT

clone size: once
J gene: TRBJ1-1
V gene: TRBV5-4
D gene: TRBD1
CDR3 protein: CASSLVGQGWQAFF
CDR3 DNA: TGTGCCAGCAGCTTGGTTGGACAGGGGTGGCAGGCTTTCTTT

clone size: .
J gene: TRBJ2-2
V gene: TRBV7-9
D gene: .
CDR3 protein: CASSLALSAGELFF
CDR3 DNA: TGTGCCAGCAGCTTAGCGCTAAGTGCGGGGGAGCTGTTTTTT

clone size: .
J gene: TRBJ1-5
V gene: TRBV6-5
D gene: TRBD1
CDR3 protein: CASRRTGEGQPQHF
CDR3 DNA: TGTGCCAGCAGAAGGACAGGGGAAGGTCAGCCCCAGCATTTT

clone size: .
J gene: TRBJ1-2
V gene: TRBV28
D gene: TRBD1
CDR3 protein: CASDITGGEGISDGYTF
CDR3 DNA: TGTGCCAGCGATATTACAGGGGGCGAGGGTATATCGGATGGCTACACCTTC

clone size: .
J gene: TRBJ1-1
V gene: TRBV30
D gene: .
CDR3 protein: CARRRQGGAEAFF
CDR3 DNA: TGTGCTAGGAGGAGGCAGGGAGGGGCTGAAGCTTTCTTT

clone size: .
J gene: TRBJ1-1
V gene: TRBV27
D gene: TRBD1
CDR3 protein: CASSRGAGGTEAFF
CDR3 DNA: TGTGCCAGCAGTCGAGGGGCAGGGGGAACTGAAGCTTTCTTT

clone size: .
J gene: TRBJ2-1
V gene: TRBV11-3
D gene: .
CDR3 protein: CASSLTVYNEQFF
CDR3 DNA: TGTGCCAGCAGCTTGACAGTTTACAATGAGCAGTTCTTC

clone size: .
J gene: TRBJ2-1
V gene: TRBV5-1
D gene: .
CDR3 protein: CASSLVADTYNEQFF
CDR3 DNA: TGCGCCAGCAGCTTGGTCGCAGATACCTACAATGAGCAGTTCTTC

clone size: .
J gene: TRBJ1-4
V gene: TRBV10-3
D gene: .
CDR3 protein: CAISARQEQEKLFF
CDR3 DNA: TGTGCCATCAGTGCCCGACAGGAGCAGGAAAAACTGTTTTTT

clone size: .
J gene: TRBJ1-3
V gene: TRBV2
D gene: .
CDR3 protein: CASSEQAGAGNTIYF
CDR3 DNA: TGTGCCAGCAGTGAACAGGCAGGGGCTGGAAACACCATATATTTT

clone size: .
J gene: TRBJ1-2
V gene: TRBV23-1
D gene: .
CDR3 protein: CASSQSPGGYGYTF
CDR3 DNA: TGCGCCAGCAGTCAATCCCCCGGGGGCTATGGCTACACCTTC

clone size: .
J gene: TRBJ2-7
V gene: TRBV10-1
D gene: TRBD1
CDR3 protein: CASSRQGAIHEQYF
CDR3 DNA: TGCGCCAGCAGTAGACAGGGGGCGATCCACGAGCAGTACTTC

clone size: .
J gene: TRBJ1-4
V gene: TRBV4-2
D gene: .
CDR3 protein: CASSQEFPDSLEKLFF
CDR3 DNA: TGTGCCAGCAGCCAAGAATTCCCGGACAGCCTCGAAAAACTGTTTTTT

clone size: .
J gene: TRBJ1-2
V gene: TRBV6-1
D gene: .
CDR3 protein: CASSDSGGYGYTF
CDR3 DNA: TGTGCCAGCAGTGATTCGGGGGGCTATGGCTACACCTTC

clone size: .
J gene: TRBJ1-1
V gene: TRBV27
D gene: .
CDR3 protein: CASSIQWGADTEAFF
CDR3 DNA: TGTGCCAGCAGCATTCAGTGGGGCGCAGATACTGAAGCTTTCTTT